The rows below give T cell receptor beta chains drawn from one sample of a study of T cell changes during pregnancy in multiple sclerosis. The data were produced by immunoSEQ multiplex PCR, yet TCRdb's version contains in-frame clones alone and is incomplete. The sample holds roughly 110,000 clones, roughly 90% seen once. This specimen consisted of peripheral blood, obtained in the third trimester of pregnancy. The receptors come from a female donor in good health, enrolled as a control in a pregnancy study. The CDR3 runs from the conserved cysteine through the conserved F or W. A D gene is named only where the DNA matches it firmly. Clone size is stated in some rows and not others, as once, few, many or a class when expanded.

D gene: TRBD1
clone size: .
J gene: TRBJ1-1
V gene: TRBV11-1
CDR3 DNA: TGTGCCAGCAGCGTAACGACAGGGGGCACTGAAGCTTTCTTT
CDR3 protein: CASSVTTGGTEAFF

D gene: .
clone size: .
J gene: TRBJ2-5
V gene: TRBV30
CDR3 DNA: TGTGCCTGGAGTAGGGGAATTACGGAGACCCAGTACTTC
CDR3 protein: CAWSRGITETQYF

D gene: TRBD1
clone size: once
J gene: TRBJ2-7
V gene: TRBV7-9
CDR3 DNA: TGTGCCAGCAGCTTAGCGTGGGGACAGGGGAACGAGCAGTACTTC
CDR3 protein: CASSLAWGQGNEQYF

D gene: TRBD1
clone size: .
J gene: TRBJ1-1
V gene: TRBV30
CDR3 DNA: TGTGCCTGGAGTGTGACAGGGGCCGAAGCTTTCTTT
CDR3 protein: CAWSVTGAEAFF

D gene: TRBD1
clone size: .
J gene: TRBJ2-5
V gene: TRBV9
CDR3 DNA: TGTGCCAGCAGCACCGGGACAGGGGAGACCCAGTACTTC
CDR3 protein: CASSTGTGETQYF

D gene: .
clone size: .
J gene: TRBJ2-1
V gene: TRBV9
CDR3 DNA: TGTGCCAGCAGCGTAGGGCAGGTCAATGAGCAGTTCTTC
CDR3 protein: CASSVGQVNEQFF

D gene: TRBD1
clone size: .
J gene: TRBJ2-3
V gene: TRBV15
CDR3 DNA: TGTGCCACCAGCACCAGACAGGGGACAGCAGATACGCAGTATTTT
CDR3 protein: CATSTRQGTADTQYF

D gene: .
clone size: once
J gene: TRBJ1-1
V gene: TRBV7-2
CDR3 DNA: TGTGCCAGCAGCTTAGAAATTGCAGGGTGGGAAGCTTTCTTT
CDR3 protein: CASSLEIAGWEAFF

D gene: .
clone size: .
J gene: TRBJ1-2
V gene: TRBV7-2
CDR3 DNA: TGTGCCAGCAGTAATACGGGAGCGACTAACTATGGCTACACCTTC
CDR3 protein: CASSNTGATNYGYTF

D gene: .
clone size: .
J gene: TRBJ1-2
V gene: TRBV6-1
CDR3 DNA: TGTGCCAGCAGGTTCCTTTATGGCTACACCTTC
CDR3 protein: CASRFLYGYTF

D gene: TRBD1
clone size: .
J gene: TRBJ1-1
V gene: TRBV27
CDR3 DNA: TGTGCCAGCAGGGGACAGGGGGGTCCGAGCACTGAAGCTTTCTTT
CDR3 protein: CASRGQGGPSTEAFF

D gene: .
clone size: .
J gene: TRBJ2-4
V gene: TRBV5-5
CDR3 DNA: TGTGCCAGCAGCCGCGAGGGGGCCGGGGGTTCCAAAAACATTCAGTACTTC
CDR3 protein: CASSREGAGGSKNIQYF

D gene: TRBD1
clone size: .
J gene: TRBJ1-5
V gene: TRBV7-2
CDR3 DNA: TGTGCCAGCAGCTCGGAGACAGGGGGAAATCAGCCCCAGCATTTT
CDR3 protein: CASSSETGGNQPQHF

D gene: .
clone size: .
J gene: TRBJ1-2
V gene: TRBV7-2
CDR3 DNA: TGTGCCAGCAGCTCGGGTCTCCGACCTTATGGCTACACCTTC
CDR3 protein: CASSSGLRPYGYTF

D gene: TRBD2
clone size: .
J gene: TRBJ2-5
V gene: TRBV11-3
CDR3 DNA: TGTGCCAGCAGCTGGACTAGCGGGGGGGCTCAAGAGACCCAGTACTTC
CDR3 protein: CASSWTSGGAQETQYF

D gene: TRBD1
clone size: .
J gene: TRBJ1-4
V gene: TRBV27
CDR3 DNA: TGTGCCAGCAGTTTTGGCAGGGGGGAAGAAAAACTGTTTTTT
CDR3 protein: CASSFGRGEEKLFF

D gene: .
clone size: .
J gene: TRBJ1-1
V gene: TRBV25-1
CDR3 DNA: TGTGCCAGCAGTGACAGGGGCGGGAACACTGAAGCTTTCTTT
CDR3 protein: CASSDRGGNTEAFF

D gene: .
clone size: .
J gene: TRBJ1-1
V gene: TRBV19
CDR3 DNA: TGTGCCAGTAGTATGCTTGGGAGTGCGGACACTGAAGCTTTCTTT
CDR3 protein: CASSMLGSADTEAFF

D gene: .
clone size: .
J gene: TRBJ1-2
V gene: TRBV29-1
CDR3 DNA: TGCAGCGTTGATAGGGGGGGAGAAAATGGCTACACCTTC
CDR3 protein: CSVDRGGENGYTF

D gene: .
clone size: .
J gene: TRBJ1-5
V gene: TRBV29-1
CDR3 DNA: TGCAGCGTTGAAGAACAGGGTGGTCAGCCCCAGCATTTT
CDR3 protein: CSVEEQGGQPQHF

D gene: TRBD1
clone size: .
J gene: TRBJ2-7
V gene: TRBV11-3
CDR3 DNA: TGTGCCAGCAGCCGTCAAGGGACAGGGGCAGGGGAGCAGTACTTC
CDR3 protein: CASSRQGTGAGEQYF

D gene: .
clone size: .
J gene: TRBJ1-1
V gene: TRBV5-4
CDR3 DNA: TGTGCCAGCAGGCCGGACACACTGAATCTGGAAGCTTTCTTT
CDR3 protein: CASRPDTLNLEAFF

D gene: .
clone size: .
J gene: TRBJ1-5
V gene: TRBV4-2
CDR3 DNA: TGTGCCAGCAGCCCGGAGGGGGGGAATCAGCCCCAGCATTTT
CDR3 protein: CASSPEGGNQPQHF

D gene: TRBD2
clone size: once
J gene: TRBJ2-3
V gene: TRBV6-5
CDR3 DNA: TGTGCCAGCAGTTATCTAACAGTAGCGGGGGTGGATACGCAGTATTTT
CDR3 protein: CASSYLTVAGVDTQYF

D gene: TRBD1
clone size: .
J gene: TRBJ2-7
V gene: TRBV7-2
CDR3 DNA: TGTGCCAGCAGCTCAAGGCCTACAGGGGGCGCTTTCTACGAGCAGTACTTC
CDR3 protein: CASSSRPTGGAFYEQYF

D gene: .
clone size: .
J gene: TRBJ1-2
V gene: TRBV21-1
CDR3 DNA: TGTGCCAGCAGCAAAGAATTAGGGACAGGTGGCTACACCTTC
CDR3 protein: CASSKELGTGGYTF

D gene: .
clone size: .
J gene: TRBJ1-1
V gene: TRBV4-2
CDR3 DNA: TGTGCCAGCAGCCAAGCCAGGGCTACGAAAGCTTTCTTT
CDR3 protein: CASSQARATKAFF

D gene: .
clone size: .
J gene: TRBJ1-1
V gene: TRBV6-5
CDR3 DNA: TGTGCCAGCAGTCACGAGGGATACATGAACACTGAAGCTTTCTTT
CDR3 protein: CASSHEGYMNTEAFF

D gene: .
clone size: .
J gene: TRBJ2-3
V gene: TRBV11-3
CDR3 DNA: TGTGCCAGCAGCTTAGATCCCCGTCGCACAGATACGCAGTATTTT
CDR3 protein: CASSLDPRRTDTQYF

D gene: TRBD1
clone size: .
J gene: TRBJ1-3
V gene: TRBV7-9
CDR3 DNA: TGTGCCAGCAGCCAAGCCGGGACAGGGTGGGGAAACACCATATATTTT
CDR3 protein: CASSQAGTGWGNTIYF

D gene: TRBD1
clone size: .
J gene: TRBJ1-1
V gene: TRBV5-6
CDR3 DNA: TGTGCCAGCAGCTCTGGACAGGTCGCTTTCTTT
CDR3 protein: CASSSGQVAFF

D gene: .
clone size: .
J gene: TRBJ2-3
V gene: TRBV5-4
CDR3 DNA: TGTGCCAGCAGCCCCCGATGGGGGGGCATTACAGATACGCAGTATTTT
CDR3 protein: CASSPRWGGITDTQYF

D gene: .
clone size: .
J gene: TRBJ1-2
V gene: TRBV7-2
CDR3 DNA: TGTGCCAGCAGCTCCGGTGCGGGGACCTTGAGGGGCTACACCTTC
CDR3 protein: CASSSGAGTLRGYTF

D gene: TRBD1
clone size: .
J gene: TRBJ1-5
V gene: TRBV15
CDR3 DNA: TGTGCCACCAGCAGAGATCAGGGACAGCGCAATCAGCCCCAGCATTTT
CDR3 protein: CATSRDQGQRNQPQHF

D gene: TRBD2
clone size: .
J gene: TRBJ2-3
V gene: TRBV6-5
CDR3 DNA: TGTGCCAGCAGTTACCCGAAGAGTGGGGGGGCAGATACGCAGTATTTT
CDR3 protein: CASSYPKSGGADTQYF

D gene: TRBD1
clone size: .
J gene: TRBJ1-1
V gene: TRBV5-6
CDR3 DNA: TGTGCCAGCAGCCGAACCCGGACAGGCTGGAAAGCTTTCTTT
CDR3 protein: CASSRTRTGWKAFF

D gene: TRBD2
clone size: .
J gene: TRBJ2-1
V gene: TRBV5-1
CDR3 DNA: TGCGCCAGCAGCTTGGGGACTAGCGGGGACTACAATGAGCAGTTCTTC
CDR3 protein: CASSLGTSGDYNEQFF

D gene: .
clone size: .
J gene: TRBJ2-7
V gene: TRBV11-3
CDR3 DNA: TGTGCCAGCAGCCCCTGGACATTTTCCTACGAGCAGTACTTC
CDR3 protein: CASSPWTFSYEQYF

D gene: .
clone size: .
J gene: TRBJ1-4
V gene: TRBV19
CDR3 DNA: TGTGCCAGTAGCCCTCGAGGGAGGAAACTGTTTTTT
CDR3 protein: CASSPRGRKLFF

D gene: .
clone size: .
J gene: TRBJ2-2
V gene: TRBV7-6
CDR3 DNA: TGTGCCAGCAGCGACCTCGGAGGGGCTGACACCGGGGAGCTGTTTTTT
CDR3 protein: CASSDLGGADTGELFF

D gene: TRBD2
clone size: .
J gene: TRBJ2-2
V gene: TRBV7-9
CDR3 DNA: TGTGCCAGCAGCTTAATTCCTAGCGGGGGCGGGGAGCTGTTTTTT
CDR3 protein: CASSLIPSGGGELFF

D gene: .
clone size: .
J gene: TRBJ1-2
V gene: TRBV6-5
CDR3 DNA: TGTGCCAGCAGTTACTCCGTGGGAGGGTCCAACTATGGCTACACCTTC
CDR3 protein: CASSYSVGGSNYGYTF

D gene: TRBD1
clone size: .
J gene: TRBJ1-6
V gene: TRBV11-2
CDR3 DNA: TGTGCCAGCAGCTTAAGGGGGGACAGCGCCTATTCACCCCTCCACTTT
CDR3 protein: CASSLRGDSAYSPLHF